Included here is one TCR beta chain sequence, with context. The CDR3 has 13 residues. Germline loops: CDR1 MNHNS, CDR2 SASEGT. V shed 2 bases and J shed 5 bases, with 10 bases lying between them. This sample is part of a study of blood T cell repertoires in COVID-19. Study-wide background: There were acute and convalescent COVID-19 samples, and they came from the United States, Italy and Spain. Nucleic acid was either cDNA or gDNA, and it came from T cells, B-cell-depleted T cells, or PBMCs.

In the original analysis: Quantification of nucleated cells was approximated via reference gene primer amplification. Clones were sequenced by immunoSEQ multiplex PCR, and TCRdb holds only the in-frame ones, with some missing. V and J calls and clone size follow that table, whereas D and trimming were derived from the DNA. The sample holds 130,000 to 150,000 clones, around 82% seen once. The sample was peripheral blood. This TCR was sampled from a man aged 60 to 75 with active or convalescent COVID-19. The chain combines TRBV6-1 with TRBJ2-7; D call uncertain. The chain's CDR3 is CASSELSFHEQYF. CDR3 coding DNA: TGTGCCAGCAGTGAACTCAGTTTCCACGAGCAGTACTTC.